These T cell receptor beta chains were read from a single sample in a study of radiotherapy plus CTLA-4 blockade in lung cancer. Some clones are missing from TCRdb's copy, which holds only in-frame ones; the method was immunoSEQ multiplex PCR. The data hold approximately 80,000 clones, with more than 80% observed a single time. Here the sequenced sample was peripheral blood, taken from a patient treated with radiotherapy plus ipilimumab. The origin of the receptors is a human donor with non-small cell lung cancer who had stable disease on radiotherapy plus ipilimumab. Each CDR3 is given with its conserved first and last residue.

j_call	v_call	cdr3_aa
TRBJ2-7	TRBV2	CASSPSRSGYEQYF
TRBJ2-1	TRBV11-2	CASSTRTSGRYNEQFF
TRBJ2-3	TRBV7-2	CASSRTSGRFWRGDTQYF
TRBJ2-7	TRBV5-1	CASTSLGHSYEQYF
TRBJ1-6	TRBV18	CASSNIQNSPSGGRRNSPLHF
TRBJ2-7	TRBV5-8	CASSFSGPYEQYF
TRBJ1-4	TRBV4-1	CASSQEQGRISTNEKLFF
TRBJ2-7	TRBV12-2	CASRLSSRPSECEQYF
TRBJ2-7	TRBV5-1	CASSTGSPPYEQYF
.	TRBV10-1	CASTGGAYEQYF
TRBJ1-4	TRBV5-1	CASRYSSSGQATNEKLFF
TRBJ1-1	TRBV21-1	CASSKVRWGGTEAFF
TRBJ2-3	TRBV28	CASSLGAASTDTQYF
TRBJ1-5	TRBV10-3	CATQGQGNQPQHF
TRBJ1-2	TRBV6-5	CASSYSTRNYGYTF
TRBJ2-7	TRBV7-9	CASSSRLGSSYEQYF
TRBJ2-7	TRBV27	CASSFAHEQYF
TRBJ2-5	TRBV19	CASRGVNQETQYF
TRBJ2-2	TRBV11-2	CASTPGGEAGELFF
TRBJ2-7	TRBV14	CASSQGGYEQYF
TRBJ2-1	TRBV11-3	CASSAGLASEQFF
TRBJ2-2	TRBV5-6	CASSFDRGLNTGELFF
TRBJ1-2	TRBV28	CASSLRGYYGYTF
TRBJ1-3	TRBV2	CASSDPGSGNTIYF
TRBJ2-5	TRBV30	CAWSGGKRGLRETQYF
TRBJ2-3	TRBV27	CASSFQAQGTDTQYF
TRBJ1-4	TRBV30	CAWSVLSQGSNEKLFF
TRBJ1-5	TRBV6-6	CASRSQGAPHQPQHF
TRBJ1-1	TRBV30	CAWSVTIGNRAFF
TRBJ2-7	TRBV10-3	CAISGRSSSYEQYF
TRBJ2-5	TRBV5-1	CASSPLQGGGETQYF
TRBJ2-3	TRBV7-3	CASSLTGGAPDTQYF
TRBJ2-1	TRBV5-1	CASSGIAGASYNEQFF
TRBJ1-2	TRBV11-2	CASSLHSQGNGYTF
TRBJ2-7	TRBV14	CASSKGKTYEQYF
TRBJ1-1	TRBV13	CASSLGGQVAFF